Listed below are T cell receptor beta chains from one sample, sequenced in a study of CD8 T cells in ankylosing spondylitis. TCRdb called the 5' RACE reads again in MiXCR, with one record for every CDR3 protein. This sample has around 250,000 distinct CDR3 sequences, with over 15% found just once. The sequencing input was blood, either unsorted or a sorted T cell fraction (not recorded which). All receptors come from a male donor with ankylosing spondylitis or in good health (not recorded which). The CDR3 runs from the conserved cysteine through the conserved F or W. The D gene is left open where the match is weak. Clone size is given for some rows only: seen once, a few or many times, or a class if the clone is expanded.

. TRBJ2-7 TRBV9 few CASSVEDSVSYEQYF TGTGCCAGCAGCGTGGAGGACAGCGTCTCCTACGAGCAGTACTTC
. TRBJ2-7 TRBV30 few CAWTGWSSYEQYF TGTGCCTGGACTGGGTGGAGCTCCTACGAGCAGTACTTC
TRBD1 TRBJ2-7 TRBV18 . CASSPRDSDEQYF TGTGCCAGCTCACCAAGGGACAGCGACGAGCAGTACTTC
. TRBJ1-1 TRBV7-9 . CASSPNPGARTEAFF TGTGCCAGCAGCCCGAACCCGGGGGCAAGGACTGAAGCTTTCTTT
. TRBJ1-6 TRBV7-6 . CASSPSGSNSPLHF TGTGCCAGCAGCCCAAGCGGGAGCAATTCACCCCTCCACTTT
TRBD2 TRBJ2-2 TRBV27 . CASSFRTSGRELFF TGTGCCAGCAGTTTCCGGACTAGCGGGAGGGAGCTGTTTTTT
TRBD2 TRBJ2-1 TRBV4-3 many CASSQGTSGSSYNEQFF TGCGCCAGCAGCCAAGGGACTAGCGGGAGCTCCTACAATGAGCAGTTCTTC
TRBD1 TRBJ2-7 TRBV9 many CASSVAGTGAYEQYF TGTGCCAGCAGCGTAGCAGGGACAGGGGCCTACGAGCAGTACTTC
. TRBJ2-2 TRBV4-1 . CASSQWSMNTGELFF TGCGCCAGCAGCCAGTGGTCTATGAACACCGGGGAGCTGTTTTTT
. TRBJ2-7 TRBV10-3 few CATQGMSYEQYF TGTGCCACCCAGGGGATGAGCTACGAGCAGTACTTC
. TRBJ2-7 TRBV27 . CASSFYGEQYF TGTGCCAGCAGTTTTTATGGAGAGCAGTACTTC
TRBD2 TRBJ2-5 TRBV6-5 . CASSYLRTSVQETQYF TGTGCCAGCAGTTACTTGCGAACTAGCGTCCAAGAGACCCAGTACTTC
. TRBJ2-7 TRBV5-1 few CASSLAARTSYEQYF TGCGCCAGCAGCTTGGCGGCCAGGACCTCCTACGAGCAGTACTTC
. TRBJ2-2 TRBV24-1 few CATGGPNTGELFF TGTGCCACCGGGGGGCCGAACACCGGGGAGCTGTTTTTT
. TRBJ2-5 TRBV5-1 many CASSAYQETQYF TGCGCCAGCAGCGCATATCAAGAGACCCAGTACTTC
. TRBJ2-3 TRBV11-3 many CASSLSSATTDTQYF TGTGCCAGCAGCTTATCTAGCGCAACCACAGATACGCAGTATTTT
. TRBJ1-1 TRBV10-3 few CAISETGAEAFF TGTGCCATCAGTGAAACGGGAGCTGAAGCTTTCTTT
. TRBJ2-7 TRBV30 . CAWSVSSVYEQYF TGTGCCTGGAGTGTTAGCTCTGTTTACGAGCAGTACTTC
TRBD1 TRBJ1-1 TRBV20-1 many CSAPGGEVTEAFF TGCAGTGCTCCAGGGGGGGAGGTCACTGAAGCTTTCTTT
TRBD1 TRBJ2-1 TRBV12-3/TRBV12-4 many CASSSWTGYNEQFF TGTGCCAGCAGTTCGTGGACAGGATACAATGAGCAGTTCTTC
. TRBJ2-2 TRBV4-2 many CASSHLGAGVDTGELFF TGTGCCAGCAGCCACCTAGGGGCAGGGGTTGACACCGGGGAGCTGTTTTTT
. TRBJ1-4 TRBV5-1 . CASSLGKATNEKLFF TGCGCCAGCAGCTTGGGAAAAGCAACTAATGAAAAACTGTTTTTT
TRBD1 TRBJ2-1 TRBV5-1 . CASSLDGQGAFNEQFF TGCGCCAGCAGCTTGGACGGACAGGGGGCCTTCAATGAGCAGTTCTTC
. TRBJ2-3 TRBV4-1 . CASSHLPAEFTDTQYF TGCGCCAGCAGCCACCTTCCGGCAGAATTCACAGATACGCAGTATTTT
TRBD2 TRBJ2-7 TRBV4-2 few CASSDTLAGGSYEQYF TGTGCCAGCAGCGACACACTAGCGGGAGGGTCCTACGAGCAGTACTTC
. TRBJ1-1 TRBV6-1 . CASSEVGWTEAFF TGTGCCAGCAGTGAAGTGGGATGGACTGAAGCTTTCTTT
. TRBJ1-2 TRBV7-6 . CASSLEGSGYTF TGTGCCAGCAGCTTAGAAGGGAGCGGCTACACCTTC
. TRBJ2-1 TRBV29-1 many CSVATVFPNEQFF TGCAGCGTTGCAACTGTCTTCCCCAATGAGCAGTTCTTC
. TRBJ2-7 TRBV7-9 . CASSPPMGDKTYEQYF TGTGCCAGCAGCCCCCCTATGGGCGACAAGACCTACGAGCAGTACTTC
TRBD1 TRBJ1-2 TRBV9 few CASSAATGGYAYGYTF TGTGCCAGCAGCGCCGCGACAGGGGGCTACGCCTATGGCTACACCTTC
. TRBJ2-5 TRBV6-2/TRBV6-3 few CASSPPWTHQETQYF TGTGCCAGCAGCCCCCCCTGGACACACCAGGAGACCCAGTACTTC
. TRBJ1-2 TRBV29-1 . CSVDQGTYYGYTF TGCAGCGTTGACCAGGGAACCTACTATGGCTACACCTTC
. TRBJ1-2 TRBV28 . CASSFFPRDRGYTF TGTGCCAGCAGTTTCTTTCCTCGAGATCGTGGCTACACCTTC
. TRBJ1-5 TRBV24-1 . CATSERTCLGNQPQHF TGTGCCACCAGTGAACGGACCTGTCTGGGCAATCAGCCCCAGCATTTT
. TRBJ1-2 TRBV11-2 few CASSLPASYGYTF TGTGCCAGCAGCCTTCCGGCCAGCTATGGCTACACCTTC
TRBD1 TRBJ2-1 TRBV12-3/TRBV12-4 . CASSQGQGPSYYNEQFF TGTGCCAGCAGCCAGGGACAGGGACCCTCCTACTACAATGAGCAGTTCTTC
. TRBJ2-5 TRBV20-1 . CSAANPDREAETQYF TGCAGTGCTGCGAATCCTGACAGGGAGGCCGAGACCCAGTACTTC